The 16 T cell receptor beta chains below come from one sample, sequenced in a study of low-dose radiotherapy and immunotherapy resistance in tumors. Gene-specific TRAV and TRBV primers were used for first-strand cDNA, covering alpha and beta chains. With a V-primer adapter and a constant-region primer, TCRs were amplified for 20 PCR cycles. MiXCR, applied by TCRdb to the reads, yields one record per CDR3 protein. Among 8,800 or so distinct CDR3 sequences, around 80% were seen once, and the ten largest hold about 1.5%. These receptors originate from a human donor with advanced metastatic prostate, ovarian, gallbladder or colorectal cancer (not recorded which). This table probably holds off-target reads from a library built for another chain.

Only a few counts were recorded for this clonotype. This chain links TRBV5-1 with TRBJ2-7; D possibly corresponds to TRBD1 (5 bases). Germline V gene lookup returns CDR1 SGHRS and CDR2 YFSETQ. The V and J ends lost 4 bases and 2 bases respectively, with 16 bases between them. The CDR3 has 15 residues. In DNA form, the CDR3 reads TGCGCCAGCAGCCTAGGATCAGGGAAGACCTACGAGCAGTACTTC. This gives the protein CASSLGSGKTYEQYF. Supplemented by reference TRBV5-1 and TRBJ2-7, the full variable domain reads KAGVTQTPRYLIKTRGQQVTLSCSPISGHRSVSWYQQTPGQGLQFLFEYFSETQRNKGNFPGRFSGRQFSNSRSEMNVSTLELGDSALYLCASSLGSGKTYEQYFGPGTRLTVT.

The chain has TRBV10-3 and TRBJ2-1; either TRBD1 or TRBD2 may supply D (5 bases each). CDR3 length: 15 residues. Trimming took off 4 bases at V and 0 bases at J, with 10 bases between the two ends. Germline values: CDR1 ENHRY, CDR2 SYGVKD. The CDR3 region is CAISVEGSSYNEQFF. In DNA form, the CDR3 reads TGTGCCATCAGTGTCGAGGGGAGCTCCTACAATGAGCAGTTCTTC.

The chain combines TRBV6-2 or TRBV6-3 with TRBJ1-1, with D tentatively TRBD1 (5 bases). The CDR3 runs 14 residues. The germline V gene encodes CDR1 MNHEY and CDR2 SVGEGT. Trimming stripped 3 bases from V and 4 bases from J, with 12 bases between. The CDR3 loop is CASSYPGEGTEAFF. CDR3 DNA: TGTGCCAGCAGTTATCCGGGGGAAGGCACTGAAGCTTTCTTT.

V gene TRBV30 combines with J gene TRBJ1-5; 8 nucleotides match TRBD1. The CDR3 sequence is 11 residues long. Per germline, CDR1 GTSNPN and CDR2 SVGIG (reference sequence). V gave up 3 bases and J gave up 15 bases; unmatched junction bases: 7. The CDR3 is CAWSQTGEWHF. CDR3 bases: TGTGCCTGGAGCCAGACAGGGGAATGGCATTTT.

In nucleotides, the CDR3 is TGTGCCAGCAGCTTACAGGGAAGCCTGAACACTGAAGCTTTCTTT. As protein: CASSLQGSLNTEAFF. The chain employs TRBV11-1 and TRBJ1-1; TRBD1 might be the D (5 bases). CDR1 is SGHAT and CDR2 is FQDESV in the germline V gene (reference sequence). V lost 2 bases and J lost 0, with 10 bases in between. CDR3 length: 15 residues.

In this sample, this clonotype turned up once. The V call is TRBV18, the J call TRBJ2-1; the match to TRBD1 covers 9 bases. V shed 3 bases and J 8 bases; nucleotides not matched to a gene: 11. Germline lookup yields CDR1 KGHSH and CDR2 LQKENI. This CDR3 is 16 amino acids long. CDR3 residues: CASSPSGTGSLHEQFF. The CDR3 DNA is TGTGCCAGCTCACCCTCCGGGACAGGGTCATTGCATGAGCAGTTCTTC.

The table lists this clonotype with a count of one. The CDR3 sequence: CASSQAGGTDTQYF. The CDR3 DNA sequence: TGCGCCAGCAGCCAAGCGGGAGGGACAGATACGCAGTATTTT. V is TRBV4-3 and J is TRBJ2-3; 8 bases align to TRBD2. V shed 1 base and J 3 bases; nucleotides not matched to a gene: 0. From germline, CDR1 is LGHNA and CDR2 YSLEER. The CDR3 length is 14 residues.

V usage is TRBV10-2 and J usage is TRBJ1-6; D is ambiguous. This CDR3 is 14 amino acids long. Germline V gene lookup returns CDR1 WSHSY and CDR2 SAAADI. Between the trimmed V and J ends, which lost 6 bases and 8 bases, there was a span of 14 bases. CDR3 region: CASRALAGHSPLHF. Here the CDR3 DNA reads TGCGCCAGCAGAGCCCTGGCGGGTCATTCACCCCTCCACTTT.

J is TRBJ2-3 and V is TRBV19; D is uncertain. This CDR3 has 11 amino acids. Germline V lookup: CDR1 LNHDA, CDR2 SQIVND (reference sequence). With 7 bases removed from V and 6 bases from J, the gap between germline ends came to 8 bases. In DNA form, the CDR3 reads TGTGCCAGTAAAAACGGGGATACGCAGTATTTT. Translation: CASKNGDTQYF.

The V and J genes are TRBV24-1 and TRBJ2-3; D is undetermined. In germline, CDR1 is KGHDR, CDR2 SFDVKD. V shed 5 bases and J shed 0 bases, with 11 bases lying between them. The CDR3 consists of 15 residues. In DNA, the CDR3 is TGTGCCACCAGTGCACCGGACGGGAGCACAGATACGCAGTATTTT. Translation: CATSAPDGSTDTQYF.

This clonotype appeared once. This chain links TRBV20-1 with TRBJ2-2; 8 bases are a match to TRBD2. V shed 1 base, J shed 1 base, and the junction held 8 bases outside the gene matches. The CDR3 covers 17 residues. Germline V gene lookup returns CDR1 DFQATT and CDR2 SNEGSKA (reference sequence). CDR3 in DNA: TGCAGTGCTAGAGCTCTGGCGGGAGGCCGGAACACCGGGGAGCTGTTTTTT. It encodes CSARALAGGRNTGELFF.

The CDR3 DNA is TGTGCCAGCAGTTTAGACCCATTCGATGAATCACGGCAGTACTTC. This translates into CASSLDPFDESRQYF. The V gene is TRBV6-1, the J gene TRBJ2-7; D not certain. The CDR3 runs to 15 residues. The germline V gene has CDR1 MNHNS and CDR2 SASEGT. V lost 5 bases and J lost 9, with 23 bases in between.

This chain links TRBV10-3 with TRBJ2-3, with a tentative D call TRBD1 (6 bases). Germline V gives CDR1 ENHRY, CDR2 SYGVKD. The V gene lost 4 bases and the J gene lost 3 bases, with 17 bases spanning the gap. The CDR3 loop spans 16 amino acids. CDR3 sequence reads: CAISVKRDKGTDTQYF. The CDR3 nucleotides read TGTGCCATCAGTGTGAAACGGGACAAGGGGACAGATACGCAGTATTTT.

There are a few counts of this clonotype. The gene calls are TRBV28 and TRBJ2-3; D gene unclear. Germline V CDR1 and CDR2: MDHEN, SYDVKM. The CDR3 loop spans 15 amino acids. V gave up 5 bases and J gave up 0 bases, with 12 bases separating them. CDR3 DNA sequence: TGTGCCAGCAGTCCCGCGGCTACTAGCACAGATACGCAGTATTTT. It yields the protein CASSPAATSTDTQYF.

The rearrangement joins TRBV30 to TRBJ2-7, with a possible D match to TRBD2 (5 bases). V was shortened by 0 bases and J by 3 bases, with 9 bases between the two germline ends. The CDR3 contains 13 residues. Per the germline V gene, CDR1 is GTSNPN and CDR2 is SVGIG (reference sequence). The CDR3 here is CAWSVSGNYEQYF. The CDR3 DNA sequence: TGTGCCTGGAGTGTCAGCGGAAACTACGAGCAGTACTTC.

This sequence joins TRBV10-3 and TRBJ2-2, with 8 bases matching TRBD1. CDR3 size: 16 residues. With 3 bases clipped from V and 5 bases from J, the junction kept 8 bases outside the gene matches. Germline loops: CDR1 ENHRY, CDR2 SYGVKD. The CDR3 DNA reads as TGTGCCATCAGTGAACCGGACAGGGTGGGGACCGGGGAGCTGTTTTTT. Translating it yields CAISEPDRVGTGELFF.